Detailed here is one TCR beta chain. What it binds is not known. The cDNA had a unique molecular identifier and a template-switch universal primer site. Via MiXCR, TCRdb re-called the 5' RACE reads, giving one row per CDR3 protein. The table lists around 230,000 distinct CDR3 sequences, 6.5% of them singletons. The CDR3 loop spans 17 amino acids. Germline V CDR1 and CDR2: SGDLS, YYNGEE. V dropped 2 bases and J dropped 2 bases, with 16 bases sitting between them. The data were obtained in a study of identical twins. Study observations and caveats: Cross-sectional statistics, not tracking of the same donors, supported the conclusions.

In addition, the sample was reused for a study of T cells expressing NK-cell markers. That report adds: One observes that, in several donors, these clonotypes were also the leading ones within the CD3+CD56-NKG2C+ fraction.

The sample consisted of CD8+ T cells sorted from blood. The TCR originated in a woman between 18 and 30 years old in good health. The V and J genes are TRBV9 and TRBJ2-2; weak D call: TRBD1 (6 bases). CDR3 bases: TGTGCCAGCAGCGTCCCAGGTCAGGACAGCAACACCGGGGAGCTGTTTTTT. This translates into CASSVPGQDSNTGELFF.